The source of this T cell receptor (beta chain) is a study of human T cells and chemical hapten exposure. Sequencing started from total RNA isolated from unfractionated whole blood. Notes on this clonotype: What it recognizes is unknown.

The study used a library that attached unique molecular identifiers to individual cDNA molecules. TCRdb redid the calling of the 5' RACE reads with MiXCR, one entry per CDR3 protein. This table has some 78,000 distinct CDR3 sequences, more than 7.5% appearing once. Study findings and constraints: DPC sensitization produced no change in TCRs with frequency above 1 in 1000.

The receptor was derived from a male donor in good health.

CDR3 sequence: CASSPGTGIQPQHF. In nucleotides, the CDR3 is TGTGCCAGCAGCCCTGGGACAGGGATTCAGCCCCAGCATTTT. The genes are TRBV3-1 and TRBJ1-5; 9 nucleotides line up with TRBD1. CDR3 length equals 14 residues. CDR1 is LGHDT and CDR2 is YNNKEL in the germline V gene (reference sequence). Trimming took 4 bases from V and 6 from J; bases not matched to a gene: 4.